This TCR beta chain was captured in a study of control samples from healthy donors and cancer patients. Assay used: immunoSEQ multiplex PCR; TCRdb lists only in-frame clones, some missing. The sample includes about 140,000 clones, approximately 90% of them seen just once. The germline CDR1 and CDR2 sequences are GTSNPN and SVGIG (reference sequence). The CDR3 spans 15 residues. V dropped 3 bases and J dropped 0 bases, with 12 bases sitting between them. Sequenced input: blood. This clonotype was sampled from a woman between 25 and 40 years old in good health. The chain is built from TRBV30 and TRBJ1-3, with D possibly TRBD1 on 6 matching bases. CDR3 nucleotides: TGTGCCTGGAGGAAGGACAGCTACTCTGGAAACACCATATATTTT. Protein product: CAWRKDSYSGNTIYF. Full variable domain (missing parts from reference TRBV30 and TRBJ1-3): SQTIHQWPATLVQPVGSPLSLECTVEGTSNPNLYWYRQAAGRGLQLLFYSVGIGQISSEVPQNLSASRPQDRQFILSSKKLLLSDSGFYLCAWRKDSYSGNTIYFGEGSWLTVV.